This T cell receptor (beta chain) was captured in a study of blood T cell repertoires in COVID-19. Overall study: The cDNA or gDNA used as material had been derived from T cells, B-cell-depleted T cells, or PBMCs.

In germline, CDR1 is MNHNS, CDR2 SASEGT. The length of the CDR3 is 15 residues. The trim removed 0 bases at V and 4 bases at J, leaving 3 bases unmatched. Under the authors' procedure: Amplification with reference gene primers provided the estimates of nucleated cell counts. Sequencing was performed with immunoSEQ multiplex PCR; in TCRdb, only in-frame clones are kept and a portion is missing. The D gene and trimming were derived from the DNA, and the V and J assignments and clone size from that table. The sample contains 35,000 to 45,000 clones, around 91% of which appear only once. In this sample, this clone turned up once.

Specimen: peripheral blood. V and J are TRBV6-1 and TRBJ2-7; 10 bases match TRBD1. The sequence was obtained from a man between 45 and 60 years old with active COVID-19. CDR3 coding DNA: TGTGCCAGCAGTGAAGCGACAGGGGGCCGATACGAGCAGTACTTC. Protein product: CASSEATGGRYEQYF.